Each of the 21 T cell receptor beta chains below was sequenced from the same sample in a study of OX40 agonist ivuxolimab in advanced cancers. Some clones are missing from TCRdb's copy, which holds only in-frame ones; the method was immunoSEQ multiplex PCR. There are about 61,000 clones in the sample; approximately 93% occur only once, and over 15% lies in the top ten. This material consisted of CD4+ or CD8+ T cells sorted from blood, taken in a trial of the OX40 agonist ivuxolimab. The receptors originated from an adult with an advanced solid tumor such as melanoma, head and neck, liver or kidney cancer.

This rearrangement joins TRBV4-1 to TRBJ1-5; 8 bases align to TRBD1. This CDR3 region has 14 residues. V was clipped by 5 bases and J by 11 bases; unmatched bases: 11. CDR1 is MGHRA, CDR2 YSYEKL, per germline. CDR3 DNA sequence: TGCGCCAGCAGCTCCCAATCAGGGGGCACGGCCCAGCATTTT. This translates into CASSSQSGGTAQHF.

The J gene is TRBJ2-5, the V gene TRBV4-2; D unresolved. CDR1 is LGHNA, CDR2 YNFKEQ, per germline. The V gene lost 1 base and the J gene lost 0 bases, with 3 bases spanning the gap. CDR3 length: 13 amino acids. CDR3: CASSQVDQETQYF. CDR3 coding DNA: TGTGCCAGCAGCCAAGTTGACCAAGAGACCCAGTACTTC.

J is TRBJ2-3 and V is TRBV5-8, with 10 bases that match TRBD2. V lost 4 bases to trimming and J lost 4 bases; unmatched junction nucleotides: 6. Per germline, CDR1 SGHTS and CDR2 YDEGEE. The CDR3 is 15 amino acids. This CDR3 reads CASSHGTSDADTQYF. In nucleotides, the CDR3 is TGTGCCAGCAGCCACGGGACTAGCGACGCAGATACGCAGTATTTT.

The chain carries TRBV15 and TRBJ1-1; the D is unclear. The V end was cut by 0 bases, the J end by 8 bases, with 13 bases between. In germline, CDR1 is LNHNV, CDR2 YYDKDF (reference sequence). This CDR3 comprises 14 residues. CDR3 nucleotides: TGTGCCACCAGCAGAGACGCAGACGGACTCGAAGCTTTCTTT. It codes for CATSRDADGLEAFF.

This rearrangement joins TRBV7-6 to TRBJ2-7; unclear D gene. This CDR3 is built from 15 residues. Germline V gene sequence: CDR1 SGHVS, CDR2 FNYEAQ. Trimming shortened V by 1 base and J by 0 bases, and 10 bases separated the two germline ends. The CDR3 bases are TGTGCCAGCAGCTTAGAGGCCGCCGTCTCCTACGAGCAGTACTTC. Protein product: CASSLEAAVSYEQYF.

The chain has TRBV4-1 and TRBJ1-2, with D perhaps matching TRBD1 (6 bases). Germline V lookup: CDR1 MGHRA, CDR2 YSYEKL. Trimming shortened V by 4 bases and J by 4 bases, and 13 bases separated the two germline ends. The CDR3 has 14 amino acids. This CDR3 is CASSPRGGVYGYTF. The CDR3 nucleotides read TGCGCCAGCAGCCCTAGGGGGGGTGTCTATGGCTACACCTTC.

The chain has TRBV5-6 and TRBJ2-1, with TRBD2 as a possible D gene (6 bases). This CDR3 has 13 amino acids. The V gene's germline CDR1 is SGHDT and CDR2 YYEEEE. Trimming pared 1 base from V and 7 bases from J, leaving 9 bases between. Here the CDR3 DNA reads TGTGCCAGCAGCTTGTACCGGGGGAATGAGCAGTTCTTC. This sequence encodes CASSLYRGNEQFF.

The rearrangement joins TRBV5-8 to TRBJ2-3; 8 bases line up with TRBD1. Germline lookup yields CDR1 SGHTS and CDR2 YDEGEE. CDR3 length: 15 amino acids. V lost 4 bases to trimming and J lost 0 bases; unmatched junction nucleotides: 4. CDR3 in amino acids: CASSMGQASTDTQYF. CDR3 nucleotide sequence: TGTGCCAGCAGCATGGGACAGGCTAGCACAGATACGCAGTATTTT.

Only one count was recorded for this clone. This chain uses TRBV19 with TRBJ1-2; D is possibly TRBD1 (5 bases). V was clipped by 0 bases and J by 0 bases, with 14 bases between them. Germline CDR1 reads LNHDA; CDR2 reads SQIVND (reference sequence). The CDR3 is 17 amino acids. CDR3 in DNA: TGTGCCAGTAGTATAGATCGTGGGGCCAGCGCTAACTATGGCTACACCTTC. Protein sequence: CASSIDRGASANYGYTF.

The chain's CDR3 is CASSFTGRFTDTQYF. CDR3 DNA sequence: TGTGCCAGCAGTTTCACAGGGAGATTCACAGATACGCAGTATTTT. The chain employs TRBV28 and TRBJ2-3; tentative D call: TRBD1 (6 bases). This CDR3 spans 15 amino acids. Germline values: CDR1 MDHEN, CDR2 SYDVKM. The germline V and J ends were trimmed by 3 bases and 2 bases, with 12 bases remaining between them.

The rearrangement joins TRBV7-6 to TRBJ2-7, with 10 bases fitting TRBD1. V gave up 5 bases and J gave up 2 bases; unmatched junction bases: 6. The CDR3 consists of 15 residues. Germline V gene lookup returns CDR1 SGHVS and CDR2 FNYEAQ. This CDR3 is CASSPGQGSTYEQYF. As DNA, the CDR3 is TGTGCCAGCAGCCCGGGACAGGGGAGCACCTACGAGCAGTACTTC.

This rearrangement joins TRBV9 to TRBJ2-7; 7 bases line up with TRBD1. The CDR3 extends over 11 amino acids. Germline values: CDR1 SGDLS, CDR2 YYNGEE. The V gene end was trimmed by 3 bases and the J gene end by 6 bases; junction bases not matched to a gene: 0. CDR3 nucleotide sequence: TGTGCCAGCAGCGCAGGGGGCGAGCAGTACTTC. Translation gives CASSAGGEQYF.

J is TRBJ1-2 and V is TRBV11-2; D gene uncertain. Germline V gene data show CDR1 as SGHAT and CDR2 as FQNNGV. Trimming took 4 bases from V and 6 from J, leaving 21 bases between them. This CDR3 spans 16 amino acids. DNA for the CDR3: TGTGCCAGCAGCTCTCAAGAGACGGTGGGAGGGAATGGCTACACCTTC. Residues: CASSSQETVGGNGYTF.

The V and J genes are TRBV7-2 and TRBJ2-5, with no clear D. The CDR3 loop spans 13 amino acids. V gave up 5 bases and J gave up 2 bases, with 9 bases separating them. Germline V lookup: CDR1 SGHTA, CDR2 FQGNSA. CDR3 nucleotides: TGTGCCAGCAGCAACTGGCCTCAAGAGACCCAGTACTTC. As protein: CASSNWPQETQYF. The full variable domain, with the rest looked up from reference TRBV7-2 and TRBJ2-5, is GAGVSQSPSNKVTEKGKDVELRCDPISGHTALYWYRQSLGQGLEFLIYFQGNSAPDKSGLPSDRFSAERTGGSVSTLTIQRTQQEDSAVYLCASSNWPQETQYFGPGTRLLVL.

The chain is built from TRBV10-3 and TRBJ1-1; possibly TRBD1 for D (6 bases). The CDR3 consists of 14 residues. Germline CDR1 is ENHRY and CDR2 is SYGVKD. Deletions cut 6 bases from V and 7 bases from J, with 18 bases between. The chain's CDR3 is CAIRDWGADREAFF. The CDR3 region has the DNA TGTGCCATCAGGGACTGGGGGGCGGATCGTGAAGCTTTCTTT.

This clone was detected a few times. The rearrangement links TRBV27 to TRBJ1-5; D is undetermined. The CDR3 covers 15 residues. Trimming removed 0 bases at V and 0 bases at J, with 6 bases between. The germline gives CDR1 MNHEY, CDR2 SMNVEV (reference sequence). CDR3 nucleotide sequence: TGTGCCAGCAGTTTATCAGGATATAGCAATCAGCCCCAGCATTTT. Translated: CASSLSGYSNQPQHF.

In the case of this clone: At one end, the junction sequence differs from germline, possibly due to a read error. The rearrangement joins TRBV5-4 to TRBJ1-1; D is unclear. CDR1 and CDR2 (germline): SGHNT, YYREEE (reference sequence). The CDR3 sequence is 13 residues long. The CDR3, as DNA: TGTGCCAGCAGCTTGGACGGGAACGCTGAAGCTTTCTTT. Encoded protein: CASSLDGNAEAFF.

Relative to its sample, this clone is medium-sized (0.01 to 0.1%). This sequence joins TRBV18 and TRBJ2-7; a possible D gene is TRBD1 (6 bases). Germline V CDR1 and CDR2: KGHSH, LQKENI. The CDR3 spans 13 residues. V gave up 2 bases and J gave up 5 bases, with 10 bases separating them. The CDR3 DNA reads as TGTGCCAGCTCACCAAATAGGGGGAACGAGCAGTACTTC. Amino acids: CASSPNRGNEQYF. Drawing the rest from reference TRBV18 and TRBJ2-7, the complete variable domain is NAGVMQNPRHLVRRRGQEARLRCSPMKGHSHVYWYRQLPEEGLKFMVYLQKENIIDESGMPKERFSAEFPKEGPSILRIQQVVRGDSAAYFCASSPNRGNEQYFGPGTRLTVT.

V and J are TRBV6-6 and TRBJ1-1; TRBD1 might be the D (6 bases). CDR1 and CDR2 (germline): MNHNY, SVGAGI (reference sequence). Trimming cost V 6 bases and J 5 bases, with 16 bases left between them. The CDR3 has 14 residues. CDR3 in amino acids: CASSQSGARTEAFF. In nucleotides, the CDR3 is TGTGCCAGCAGCCAGTCGGGGGCGAGGACTGAAGCTTTCTTT.

V gene TRBV11-3 combines with J gene TRBJ2-5; 13 bases align to TRBD2. Germline trimming cut 5 bases from V and 4 bases from J; bases unmatched to any gene: 7. The germline gives CDR1 SGHNT, CDR2 YENEEA. The CDR3 sequence is 16 residues long. The CDR3 nucleotides read TGTGCCAGCAGCGACGGACTAGCGGGGGTGGGAGAGACCCAGTACTTC. Its protein product is CASSDGLAGVGETQYF.

The V and J genes are TRBV12-5 and TRBJ2-1, with 7 bases fitting TRBD2. CDR3 length: 12 amino acids. Germline V gene sequence: CDR1 LGHNT, CDR2 FRNRAP. Trimming took 4 bases from V and 12 from J; bases not matched to a gene: 6. Written as DNA, the CDR3 is TGTGCTAGTGGTTGGGGGGGTTCTGGGCAGTTCTTC. Its translation is CASGWGGSGQFF.